This T cell receptor (beta chain) comes out of a study of cytomegalovirus exposure and HLA in healthy donors (dated by TCRdb to between 2016 and 2019). Describing the broader study: An earlier analysis of a few hundred of the donors reported 276 Gb of sequence data and about 120 million unique TCR beta sequences obtained from around 190 million T cells. An early release that covered approximately 600 HLA-typed donors contained approximately 290 gigabases of sequencing data and 85 million to 100 million unique TCR sequences. Of the 398 genotyped donors, 65% to 90% were placed in the genetic ancestry cluster associated with self-reported Caucasian donors. The study was designed to test whether signatures of past pathogen exposure could be identified by cataloging public T cell receptors. The T cell repertoires of 666 subjects were profiled by immunosequencing and related to cytomegalovirus serostatus. A separate validation cohort of more than 100 different subjects was used in addition to the roughly 620-subject first cohort. The study combined high-throughput TCR immunosequencing, statistical association of individual TCRs with disease status, and machine learning to predict cytomegalovirus infection status. In a later analysis, previously published TCR beta repertoires from 666 donors were re-analyzed and high-resolution HLA genotyping was added so that TCR occurrence patterns could be studied. In the later analysis, no new phenotypic data were used to find candidate immune exposures; instead, reliance was placed on TCR beta sequences and their occurrence across donors. In an earlier analysis of about 590 of the donors, high-throughput TCR beta sequencing was used to judge whether each TCR beta V gene segment behaved as functional or pseudogenic. Donor age, sex, ethnicity and CMV serostatus were compiled together with the repertoire data. In a later genetic analysis, genome-wide SNP genotypes for about 65% of the roughly 700 donors were used, and that subset was treated as a discovery cohort. Every discovery cohort repertoire had been produced on one sequencing platform. Class I and class II HLA loci were covered by the typing at four-digit resolution. Typing coverage differed by locus: A, B, C, DRB1 and DQB1 were typed in roughly 629-630 donors, DQA1 in about 500, DPA1 in 600 to 610, and DPB1 in approximately 450. Four to six DR-DQ haplotypes were handled as single units for association and clustering, since linkage in the cohort was strong. Among under 450 genotyped donors of the cohort, an average of approximately 230,000 unique TCR beta nucleotide sequences were sequenced per donor, 15% to 20% of them non-productive.

Summary of the overall study and its limitations: The study gave a list of 150 to 200 TCR beta chains associated with cytomegalovirus. A further reported finding was that TCR beta sequences accurately predicted the HLA-A and HLA-B alleles for most subjects in the first cohort. Because some donors lacked HLA typing at each locus, the association tests relied only on the typed subset. According to a later analysis, most CMV-associated TCR beta chains appeared to be HLA-restricted, and the HLA associations seemed to be driven largely by CMV exposure. In vitro tests confirmed that a few of the cytomegalovirus-associated TCR beta chains recognize cytomegalovirus antigens. Broadly in line with IMGT annotations, most TCR beta V segments showed up in productive rearrangements about 90% or about 30% of the time in an earlier analysis of approximately 600 of the donors. The presence/absence analyses assumed that sequencing depth was roughly uniform across donors, and that assumption may not be true. In a later analysis, the rate of TCR association differed among HLA loci, with DRB1 alleles having the most associated TCRs and HLA-C alleles having the fewest. Compared with the roughly 670-donor mean, donors in an Asian-associated ancestry cluster had fewer N-insertions in productive TCRs, according to a later genetic analysis. In a later analysis, HLA-associated TCR beta chains showed more clonal expansion and lower generation probabilities than non-associated chains that were equally common. Linkage disequilibrium might explain the correlated functional status among segregating V segments, but an unknown experimental factor could not be excluded. Across donors, most TCR sequences were observed very rarely, whereas some public TCRs were present in many individuals. The authors suggested that the approach could potentially be generalized to other disease states and immunological phenotypes. The sequencing pipeline was judged likely to have produced a cluster of highly shared sequence variants as a technical artifact. CMV serostatus was the only immune exposure information available for the cohort. In a later analysis, over 15,000 TCR beta sequences were associated with specific HLA alleles at a false discovery rate of 0.05. Only TCR beta chains were sequenced in this cohort, and the absence of alpha or paired-chain data limited detectable features. When HLA alleles, especially DR and DQ, strongly co-occurred, attributing TCR associations to individual alleles was difficult. In a later genetic analysis, a missense DCLRE1C variant was associated with V-gene and J-gene trimming of TCR beta chains, and the association was replicated in an independent cohort. Because counts were too low, 15 to 20 rarely observed V segments, including chromosome 9 orphons, were left out of the earlier analysis of a few hundred of the donors. In both the original and validation cohorts, the classifier was reported to diagnose cytomegalovirus status with high specificity and sensitivity. In a later analysis, several top co-occurrence clusters were reported to appear linked to parvovirus B19, influenza, CMV and Epstein-Barr virus.

On this clone itself: Its target antigen remains unknown. No much larger clone exists at a distance of one base, and base qualities are not known.

Libraries were built with the immunoSEQ multiplex PCR assay. The multiplex PCR relied on a mix of 60 forward primers for TCR Vbeta segments and 13 reverse primers for TCR Jbeta segments. A multiplex PCR assay on genomic DNA amplified the CDR3 region of rearranged TCR beta genes. On the Illumina HiSeq System, the amplified TCR beta libraries were sequenced as 87-base-pair reads. The authors' pipeline ran thus. A later analysis tallied tens of millions of unique TCR beta chains across the 700 or so repertoires, and approximately 12 million of those chains were shared by two or more donors. A nearest-neighbor algorithm error-corrected the raw reads and collapsed the reads into unique sequences, merging closely related sequences to remove PCR and sequencing errors. To assign V, D and J gene segments, CDR3 sequences were aligned to IMGT reference sequences. For a sequence to be retained, a match of at least six nucleotides to both a V gene segment and a J gene segment was required. Rearrangements were called productive when the CDR3 lacked stop codons and stayed in frame with V and J; all others were non-productive. Following IMGT convention, CDR3 was defined as the stretch from the second conserved V-encoded cysteine up to the conserved J-encoded phenylalanine. Sequences without an unambiguous match to a single V gene segment were excluded from the earlier analysis of about 640 of the donors. An earlier analysis of several hundred of the donors classified V segments as functional when productive rearrangements were above 56.7% and as segregating when the standard deviation between donors was above 5%. A statistical classification framework was developed to diagnose cytomegalovirus status using the catalog of TCR beta chain sequences. In a later analysis, V and J genes were assigned by comparing TCR nucleotide sequences against IMGT/GENE-DB human TR gene sequences. In a later analysis, CDR3 sequences and most-parsimonious VDJ recombination scenarios were assigned using the TCRdist pipeline. A later analysis defined each TCR beta chain by its CDR3 amino acid sequence plus V-gene family, and excluded reads lacking a unique V-gene family. A later analysis removed roughly 590 highly shared, low-generation-probability nucleotide sequences to deal with suspected cross-contamination and a sequencing artifact. In a later analysis, a clonal expansion index for each public chain was calculated from normalized within-repertoire ranks of inferred template counts. A later analysis computed generation probabilities with a VDJ recombination model fitted to out-of-frame rearrangements, and checked the results against IGoR. In a later analysis, TCR-TCR, TCR-HLA and TCR-CMV co-occurrence was scored with hypergeometric tests, and a repertoire-size bias correction was applied to TCR pairs. A later analysis estimated false discovery rates by permuting HLA or CMV assignments 20 times. In a later analysis, co-occurring TCRs were grouped using DBSCAN, and TCRdist sequence similarity was added for clustering within HLA-allele-positive subsets. Co-occurrence clustering excluded repertoires with fewer than 30,000 or more than 120,000 public chains, plus five with anomalous nucleotide sharing. The clones in this table, taken by TCRdb from immuneACCESS, are in-frame only. Not every clone is retained; where verified, under half of the shortfall comes from an unresolved V gene, and the cause of the rest is unknown. Clonal size and the V and J genes are those of that table, whereas D and trimming came from the DNA. Recorded for this sample are about 180,000 clones; around 77% of them occurred a single time. The top ten clonotypes cover 1.5% to 2% of the sample.

The cohort comprised 666 healthy bone marrow donors. At the time of sampling, all cohort members were nominally healthy, though unrecorded immune exposures were likely present. The donor was CMV seronegative and belonged to the group of 350 or so seronegative cohort members. Each donor provided a peripheral blood sample, and peripheral blood mononuclear cells were used for TCR beta sequencing. Genomic DNA extraction from the blood cell samples was performed with the Qiagen DNeasy Blood Extraction Kit. Sequenced sample: PBMCs. The clonotype was recovered from a woman aged 30 to 39 in good health and CMV-seronegative.

In nucleotide form, the sequence is TGTGCCAGCAGCCCGAGAGGGACACAGGGGGCTAACAAACTTGGGGCCAACGTCCTGACTTTC. It encodes CASSPRGTQGANKLGANVLTF. The receptor chain draws on TRBV7-3 and TRBJ2-6; TRBD1 fits 9 bases in the junction. Measured from the cysteine to the phenylalanine, the CDR3 is 21 residues long. CDR3 DNA only is kept here, 63 bases in frame from base 1. CDR1 SGHTA and CDR2 FQGTGA are derived from the germline V gene. V has 5 bases trimmed and J has 3 bases trimmed; junction bases matching no gene number 20.